This TCR beta chain emerged from a study of blood T cells in healthy people across ages. Study conclusions and caveats: Strong correlation was found linking TCR beta diversity to naive T cell percentage. Significant beta diversity loss was already apparent by age roughly 44, declining roughly linearly.

Alongside a J-beta primer mix, a sample-barcoded 5' primer served in a second PCR lasting 7 to 11 cycles. The template-switch adaptor was a 5' adaptor with 12 random nucleotides. It tagged each cDNA molecule. TCRdb processed the 5' RACE reads anew with MiXCR; each CDR3 protein has one entry. This table has hundreds of thousands of distinct CDR3 sequences, about half appearing once. On this clonotype: What it binds is unknown.

The CDR3 covers 13 residues. In germline, CDR1 is DFQATT, CDR2 SNEGSKA (reference sequence). Trimming took off 3 bases at V and 2 bases at J, with 11 bases between the two ends. The sample taken for sequencing was blood. This TCR was sampled from a woman aged 60 to 75 in good health. This chain joins TRBV20-1 and TRBJ2-7; possibly TRBD2 for D (6 bases). CDR3 bases: TGCAGTGCTAGGGGAGGAGGGGCCTACGAGCAGTACTTC. Its translation is CSARGGGAYEQYF.